This TCR beta chain stems from a study of T-cell reconstitution after alpha-beta-depleted transplantation in children. Trimming removed 5 bases from V and 5 bases from J; junction bases left unmatched: 14. This CDR3 spans 17 amino acids. The germline gives CDR1 SGHTA, CDR2 FQGTGA. Molecular barcoding with unique molecular identifiers was used for the TCRbeta library. TCRdb independently ran MiXCR on the PCR reads; one entry per CDR3 protein. Among some 590,000 distinct CDR3 sequences, approximately 10% were seen once, and the ten largest hold less than 5%. The sequencing used PBMCs from the stem cell graft donor, collected from the stem cell graft. The chain has TRBV7-3 and TRBJ2-1, with 8 bases lining up with TRBD1. The clonotype originates from a human donor who donated a stem cell graft to a child with acute myeloid leukemia. DNA for the CDR3: TGTGCCAGCAGCGACTCAGGGGGCGGCAGGTGGGACAATGAGCAGTTCTTC. It translates to CASSDSGGGRWDNEQFF.